What follows are 26 T cell receptor beta chains derived from one specimen sequenced in a study of identifying expanded T cells in peripheral blood. Method: immunoSEQ multiplex PCR; TCRdb's copy keeps in-frame clones and lacks some. Of under 150,000 clones in the sample, approximately 86% were seen once. Sequences were obtained from blood. These receptor sequences come from a person aged 18 to 75 in good health.

The CDR3 loop reads CSGKHRTGRGETQYF. The CDR3 bases are TGCAGCGGAAAACACCGGACAGGGAGGGGAGAGACCCAGTACTTC. The chain uses TRBV29-1 and TRBJ2-5; perhaps TRBD1 as D (8 bases). There are 15 residues in the CDR3. From germline, CDR1 is SQVTM and CDR2 ANQGSEA. Trimming took off 7 bases at V and 4 bases at J, with 22 bases between the two ends.

The chain is built from TRBV5-5 and TRBJ1-1, with 7 bases lining up with TRBD1. This CDR3 comprises 16 residues. Germline V gives CDR1 SGHKS, CDR2 YYEKEE (reference sequence). The trim removed 2 bases at V and 8 bases at J, leaving 15 bases unmatched. In DNA, the CDR3 is TGTGCCAGCAGCTTCAAAGGGGGCGCTGGCCGGGGAGAAGCTTTCTTT. This translates into CASSFKGGAGRGEAFF. The full variable domain, completed using reference TRBV5-5 and TRBJ1-1, is DAGVTQSPTHLIKTRGQQVTLRCSPISGHKSVSWYQQVLGQGPQFIFQYYEKEERGRGNFPDRFSARQFPNYSSELNVNALLLGDSALYLCASSFKGGAGRGEAFFGQGTRLTVV.

This clone showed up just a few times. V is TRBV28 and J is TRBJ2-1; TRBD2 matches 8 bases. CDR1 and CDR2 from the germline V gene are MDHEN and SYDVKM. V lost 3 bases and J lost 6; bases outside the gene matches: 16. This CDR3 spans 18 amino acids. CDR3 sequence reads: CASSLNRRTLAGFNEQFF. CDR3 DNA: TGTGCCAGCAGTTTGAACAGGAGAACTTTAGCGGGGTTCAATGAGCAGTTCTTC. The full variable domain, with the rest looked up from reference TRBV28 and TRBJ2-1, is DVKVTQSSRYLVKRTGEKVFLECVQDMDHENMFWYRQDPGLGLRLIYFSYDVKMKEKGDIPEGYSVSREKKERFSLILESASTNQTSMYLCASSLNRRTLAGFNEQFFGPGTRLTVL.

This clone was detected only a few times. The genes are TRBV19 and TRBJ1-1; 7 positions agree with TRBD1. V was clipped by 6 bases and J by 4 bases; unmatched bases: 8. CDR1 is LNHDA, CDR2 SQIVND, per germline (reference sequence). The CDR3 sequence is 14 residues long. This CDR3 is CASRYGTESTEAFF. The CDR3 coding sequence is TGTGCCAGTAGGTACGGGACAGAGAGCACTGAAGCTTTCTTT.

The CDR3 DNA follows: TGTGCCAGCAGCCTCCTGGGGGGGGGCTACACCTTC. This gives the protein CASSLLGGGYTF. The chain links TRBV7-2 to TRBJ1-2; tentative D call: TRBD1 (5 bases). This CDR3 comprises 12 residues. CDR1 SGHTA and CDR2 FQGNSA come from the germline V gene. Trimming pared 5 bases from V and 8 bases from J, leaving 12 bases between.

The CDR3 sequence is CAGTRRGSYNEQFF. The CDR3 DNA follows: TGCGCGGGGACAAGGCGGGGCTCCTACAATGAGCAGTTCTTC. The chain links TRBV29-1 to TRBJ2-1; possibly TRBD1 or TRBD2 for D (6 bases each). The CDR3 is 14 amino acids. Germline V CDR1 and CDR2: SQVTM, ANQGSEA.

J is TRBJ2-5 and V is TRBV28, with D unclear. Germline lookup yields CDR1 MDHEN and CDR2 SYDVKM. The CDR3 consists of 16 residues. Trimming shortened V by 4 bases and J by 0 bases, and 15 bases separated the two germline ends. CDR3 sequence reads: CASSSPGPRDQETQYF. For the CDR3, the DNA is TGTGCCAGCAGTTCTCCAGGACCCCGAGACCAAGAGACCCAGTACTTC.

This clone is a singleton in its sample. DNA for the CDR3: TGTGCCAGCAGCGCTAGCGGGGGGGCAGATACGCAGTATTTT. Translation: CASSASGGADTQYF. The V gene is TRBV9, the J gene TRBJ2-3, with TRBD2 matching 12 bases. The CDR3 consists of 14 residues. V dropped 3 bases and J dropped 4; count of bases not matched to a gene: 0. Per germline, CDR1 SGDLS and CDR2 YYNGEE.

The rearrangement uses TRBV18 and TRBJ2-1; D is ambiguous. Per germline, CDR1 KGHSH and CDR2 LQKENI. This CDR3 has 11 amino acids. V was shortened by 2 bases and J by 6 bases, with 2 bases between the two germline ends. CDR3 residues: CASSPSNEQFF. CDR3 in DNA: TGTGCCAGCTCACCAAGCAATGAGCAGTTCTTC.

This chain connects TRBV5-1 to TRBJ1-1, with 8 nucleotides matching TRBD1. The CDR3 covers 13 residues. V trimming: 4 bases; J trimming: 5 bases; junction bases outside the gene matches: 4. Germline CDR1 is SGHRS and CDR2 is YFSETQ. This CDR3 reads CASSQQGGTEAFF. DNA for the CDR3: TGCGCCAGCAGCCAACAGGGGGGGACTGAAGCTTTCTTT.

The V call is TRBV5-1, the J call TRBJ2-1, with TRBD1 matching over 9 bases. The J segment lost 3 bases and the V segment lost 7 bases, leaving 8 bases of the junction unmatched. CDR1 is SGHRS and CDR2 is YFSETQ in the germline V gene. The CDR3 covers 15 residues. The CDR3 loop is CASRTQGQGYNEQFF. The CDR3 DNA reads as TGCGCCAGCCGAACCCAGGGACAGGGCTACAATGAGCAGTTCTTC.

The chain has TRBV11-2 and TRBJ2-7; unclear D gene. Trimming removed 0 bases at V and 9 bases at J, with 9 bases between. Per germline, CDR1 SGHAT and CDR2 FQNNGV. This CDR3 contains 12 residues. The CDR3 region is CASSLDQTGQYF. DNA of the CDR3: TGTGCCAGCAGCTTAGACCAAACGGGGCAGTACTTC. Based on the CDR3 plus reference TRBV11-2 and TRBJ2-7, the full variable domain is EAGVAQSPRYKIIEKRQSVAFWCNPISGHATLYWYQQILGQGPKLLIQFQNNGVVDDSQLPKDRFSAERLKGVDSTLKIQPAKLEDSAVYLCASSLDQTGQYFGPGTRLTVT.

J is TRBJ1-2 and V is TRBV2, with 8 bases aligning to TRBD1. Germline CDR1 reads SNHLY; CDR2 reads FYNNEI. Trimming removed 2 bases from V and 8 bases from J; junction bases left unmatched: 10. The CDR3 consists of 15 residues. This chain's CDR3 is CASSEQGQVWGGYTF. CDR3 nucleotides: TGTGCCAGCAGTGAACAGGGACAGGTTTGGGGCGGCTACACCTTC. The whole variable domain, remainder taken from reference TRBV2 and TRBJ1-2, is EPEVTQTPSHQVTQMGQEVILRCVPISNHLYFYWYRQILGQKVEFLVSFYNNEISEKSEIFDDQFSVERPDGSNFTLKIRSTKLEDSAMYFCASSEQGQVWGGYTFGSGTRLTVV.

This clone came up once. The V gene is TRBV10-2, the J gene TRBJ2-5, with TRBD2 matching 8 bases. This CDR3 comprises 15 residues. J gave up 1 base and V 7 bases, and 8 bases lay outside the gene matches. Germline V gene sequence: CDR1 WSHSY, CDR2 SAAADI. This chain's CDR3 is CASTRLAGGQETQYF. The CDR3 bases are TGCGCCAGCACCCGGCTGGCGGGGGGCCAAGAGACCCAGTACTTC.

This chain joins TRBV5-1 and TRBJ2-2; no clear D. V lost 2 bases and J 7 bases, leaving 9 bases between the germline ends. CDR1 and CDR2 from the germline V gene are SGHRS and YFSETQ. This CDR3 region has 13 residues. The CDR3 nucleotides are TGCGCCAGCAGCTTTTCGCAGAGCGGGGAGCTGTTTTTT. It specifies CASSFSQSGELFF.

The V gene is TRBV14, the J gene TRBJ2-1, with a possible D match to TRBD2 (6 bases). Per germline, CDR1 SGHDN and CDR2 FVKESK. Trimming took off 0 bases at V and 6 bases at J, with 18 bases between the two ends. The CDR3 consists of 17 residues. In DNA, the CDR3 is TGTGCCAGCAGCCAAGATCCGGGGCTAGCGAGGGTCAATGAGCAGTTCTTC. Translating it yields CASSQDPGLARVNEQFF.

The chain couples TRBV5-4 to TRBJ2-1, with 7 positions matching TRBD1. The CDR3 totals 15 residues. CDR1 is SGHNT, CDR2 YYREEE, per germline (reference sequence). After removal of 0 bases from V and 1 base from J, the junction contained 1 base not matched to a gene. The CDR3 DNA reads as TGTGCCAGCAGCTTGGGACAGGGTTCCTACAATGAGCAGTTCTTC. Its protein is CASSLGQGSYNEQFF. Looking up the rest from reference TRBV5-4 and TRBJ2-1 gives the full variable domain: ETGVTQSPTHLIKTRGQQVTLRCSSQSGHNTVSWYQQALGQGPQFIFQYYREEENGRGNFPPRFSGLQFPNYSSELNVNALELDDSALYLCASSLGQGSYNEQFFGPGTRLTVL.

V is TRBV6-5 and J is TRBJ2-3; 7 nucleotides agree with TRBD1. Germline CDR1 reads MNHEY; CDR2 reads SVGAGI. This CDR3 contains 15 residues. V lost 6 bases and J lost 6; bases outside the gene matches: 12. The CDR3, as DNA: TGTGCCAGCAGCGACCATACGACAGGGAAGGATACGCAGTATTTT. It codes for CASSDHTTGKDTQYF.

The CDR3: CASTGQGKTQYF. The CDR3 bases are TGTGCCAGCACGGGACAGGGAAAGACCCAGTACTTC. The chain is built from TRBV2 and TRBJ2-5; 9 bases are a match to TRBD1. Losses at the gene ends were 7 bases for V and 6 bases for J; bases not matched to a gene: 3. The germline V gene has CDR1 SNHLY and CDR2 FYNNEI. The CDR3 length is 12 residues.

This clone was counted a few times. V gene TRBV29-1 combines with J gene TRBJ2-7, with 8 bases lining up with TRBD1. V lost 3 bases, J lost 8 bases, and 6 bases stayed unmatched. Germline V lookup: CDR1 SQVTM, CDR2 ANQGSEA. CDR3 length equals 12 residues. This chain's CDR3 is CSVDPGQGKQYF. The CDR3 DNA follows: TGCAGCGTTGACCCCGGACAGGGCAAGCAGTACTTC.

V is TRBV7-9 and J is TRBJ1-1; TRBD1 aligns across 7 bases. CDR3 size: 17 residues. Germline CDR1 and CDR2: SEHNR and FQNEAQ (reference sequence). With 5 bases clipped from V and 0 bases from J, the junction kept 12 bases outside the gene matches. CDR3 nucleotides: TGTGCCAGCAGCCCCCAGACAGGGTGGGGGGTGAACACTGAAGCTTTCTTT. This codes for CASSPQTGWGVNTEAFF.

The rearrangement uses TRBV7-3 and TRBJ2-1; D is uncertain. In germline, CDR1 is SGHTA, CDR2 FQGTGA. The CDR3 totals 16 residues. V dropped 4 bases and J dropped 7 bases, with 20 bases sitting between them. In DNA, the CDR3 is TGTGCCAGCAGCTCGAGCCCGGGCTCCGCCATGAATGAGCAGTTCTTC. This codes for CASSSSPGSAMNEQFF.

The rearrangement links TRBV11-2 to TRBJ2-1, with D possibly TRBD2 on 6 matching bases. Germline CDR1 SGHAT, CDR2 FQNNGV. Between the trimmed V and J ends, which lost 1 base and 6 bases, there was a span of 10 bases. This CDR3 is 14 amino acids long. The CDR3 coding sequence is TGTGCCAGCAGCTTAGCGGGAGCTCTCAATGAGCAGTTCTTC. Translating it yields CASSLAGALNEQFF.

This clone was recorded a few times. V gene TRBV5-4 combines with J gene TRBJ1-2, with TRBD1 matching 7 bases. The germline gives CDR1 SGHNT, CDR2 YYREEE (reference sequence). The CDR3 spans 15 residues. The J segment lost 5 bases and the V segment lost 4 bases, leaving 11 bases of the junction unmatched. This CDR3 reads CASSGDRGLRYGYTF. In DNA, the CDR3 is TGTGCCAGCAGCGGCGATAGGGGGCTTCGGTATGGCTACACCTTC. Variable domain in full (rest from reference TRBV5-4 and TRBJ1-2): ETGVTQSPTHLIKTRGQQVTLRCSSQSGHNTVSWYQQALGQGPQFIFQYYREEENGRGNFPPRFSGLQFPNYSSELNVNALELDDSALYLCASSGDRGLRYGYTFGSGTRLTVV.

This chain connects TRBV6-1 to TRBJ1-6; D may be TRBD1 (5 bases). This CDR3 contains 14 residues. The germline V gene has CDR1 MNHNS and CDR2 SASEGT. With 8 bases removed from V and 9 bases from J, the gap between germline ends came to 17 bases. The CDR3 loop is CASSEGIWGSPLHF. CDR3 in DNA: TGTGCCAGCTCTGAGGGGATATGGGGTTCACCCCTCCACTTT.

This chain links TRBV1 with TRBJ2-7. TRBV1 is tagged as a pseudogene. The CDR3 has 19 amino acids. The CDR3 region is CTSSQAPASGPGGLSGQYF. DNA of the CDR3: TGCACCAGCAGCCAAGCACCCGCGTCGGGACCCGGAGGTTTATCGGGGCAGTACTTC.